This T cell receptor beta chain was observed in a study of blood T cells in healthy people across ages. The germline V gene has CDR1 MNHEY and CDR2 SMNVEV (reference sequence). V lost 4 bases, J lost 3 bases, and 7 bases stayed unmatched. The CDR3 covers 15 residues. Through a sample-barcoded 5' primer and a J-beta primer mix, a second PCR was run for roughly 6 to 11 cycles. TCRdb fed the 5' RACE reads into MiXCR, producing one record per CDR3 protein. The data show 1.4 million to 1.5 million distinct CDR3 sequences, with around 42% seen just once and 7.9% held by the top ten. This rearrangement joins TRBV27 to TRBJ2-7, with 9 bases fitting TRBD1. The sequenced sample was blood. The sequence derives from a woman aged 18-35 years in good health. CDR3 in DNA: TGTGCCAGCAGTTACGGGACAGGGATGGGCTACGAGCAGTACTTC. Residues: CASSYGTGMGYEQYF.